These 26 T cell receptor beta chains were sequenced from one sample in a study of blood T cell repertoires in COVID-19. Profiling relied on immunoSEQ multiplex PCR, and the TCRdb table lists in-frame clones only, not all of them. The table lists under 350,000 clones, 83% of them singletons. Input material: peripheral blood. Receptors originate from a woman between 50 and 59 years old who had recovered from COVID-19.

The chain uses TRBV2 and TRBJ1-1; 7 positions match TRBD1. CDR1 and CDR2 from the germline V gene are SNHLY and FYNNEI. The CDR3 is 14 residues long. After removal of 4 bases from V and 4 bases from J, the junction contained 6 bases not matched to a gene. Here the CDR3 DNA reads TGTGCCAGCAGTGTTGAGGGGGCGGGCACTGAAGCTTTCTTT. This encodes CASSVEGAGTEAFF. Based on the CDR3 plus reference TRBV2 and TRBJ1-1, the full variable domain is EPEVTQTPSHQVTQMGQEVILRCVPISNHLYFYWYRQILGQKVEFLVSFYNNEISEKSEIFDDQFSVERPDGSNFTLKIRSTKLEDSAMYFCASSVEGAGTEAFFGQGTRLTVV.

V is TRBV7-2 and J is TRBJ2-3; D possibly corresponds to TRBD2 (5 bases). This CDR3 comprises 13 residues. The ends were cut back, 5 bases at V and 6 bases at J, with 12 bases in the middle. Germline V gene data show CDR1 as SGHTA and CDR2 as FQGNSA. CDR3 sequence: CASSVRERDTQYF. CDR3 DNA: TGTGCCAGCAGCGTAAGGGAGCGGGATACGCAGTATTTT.

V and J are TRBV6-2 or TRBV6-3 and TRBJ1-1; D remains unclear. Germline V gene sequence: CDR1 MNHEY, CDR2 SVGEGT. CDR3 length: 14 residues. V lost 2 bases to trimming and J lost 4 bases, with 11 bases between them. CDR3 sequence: CASSYAARLTEAFF. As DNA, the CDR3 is TGTGCCAGCAGTTACGCGGCTCGGCTCACTGAAGCTTTCTTT.

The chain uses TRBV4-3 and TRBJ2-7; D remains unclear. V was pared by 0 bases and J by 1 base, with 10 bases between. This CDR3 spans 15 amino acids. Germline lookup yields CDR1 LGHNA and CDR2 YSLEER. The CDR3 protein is CASSQEAVRSYEQYF. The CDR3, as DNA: TGCGCCAGCAGCCAAGAGGCGGTTAGATCCTACGAGCAGTACTTC.

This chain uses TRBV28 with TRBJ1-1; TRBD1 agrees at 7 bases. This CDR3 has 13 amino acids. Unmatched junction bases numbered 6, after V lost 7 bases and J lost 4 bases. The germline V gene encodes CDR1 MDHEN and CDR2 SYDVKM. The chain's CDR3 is CASKSGGGTEAFF. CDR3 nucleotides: TGTGCCAGCAAGTCAGGGGGAGGCACTGAAGCTTTCTTT.

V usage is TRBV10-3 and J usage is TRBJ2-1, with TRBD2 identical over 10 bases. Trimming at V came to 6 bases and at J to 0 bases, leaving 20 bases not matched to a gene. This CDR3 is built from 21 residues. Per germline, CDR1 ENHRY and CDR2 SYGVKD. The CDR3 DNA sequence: TGTGCCATCAGCAAACCACCGGGACTAGCGTCAGACACCAGCTCCTACAATGAGCAGTTCTTC. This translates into CAISKPPGLASDTSSYNEQFF.

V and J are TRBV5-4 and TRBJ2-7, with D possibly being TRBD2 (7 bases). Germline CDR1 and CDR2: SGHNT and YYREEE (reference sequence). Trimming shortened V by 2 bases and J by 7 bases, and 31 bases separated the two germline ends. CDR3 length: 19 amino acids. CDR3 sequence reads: CASSLMMGSRGGGSVEQYF. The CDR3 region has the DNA TGTGCCAGCAGCTTAATGATGGGCTCTAGGGGGGGCGGTTCGGTTGAGCAGTACTTC.

CDR3 sequence (DNA): TGTGCCAGCAGCAAAAACCGGGAGAACACCGGGGAGCTGTTTTTT. Translation gives CASSKNRENTGELFF. The chain couples TRBV6-2 or TRBV6-3 to TRBJ2-2; a weak D match, TRBD2 (5 bases). CDR1 is MNHEY and CDR2 is SVGEGT in the germline V gene. V was pared by 6 bases and J by 1 base, with 12 bases between. The CDR3 sequence is 15 residues long.

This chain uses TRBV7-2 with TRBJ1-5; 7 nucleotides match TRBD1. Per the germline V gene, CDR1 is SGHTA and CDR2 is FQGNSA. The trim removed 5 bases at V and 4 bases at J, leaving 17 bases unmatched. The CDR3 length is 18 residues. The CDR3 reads CASSPRGRRQGVNQPQHF. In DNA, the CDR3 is TGTGCCAGCAGCCCGAGGGGCCGGCGCCAGGGGGTAAATCAGCCCCAGCATTTT.

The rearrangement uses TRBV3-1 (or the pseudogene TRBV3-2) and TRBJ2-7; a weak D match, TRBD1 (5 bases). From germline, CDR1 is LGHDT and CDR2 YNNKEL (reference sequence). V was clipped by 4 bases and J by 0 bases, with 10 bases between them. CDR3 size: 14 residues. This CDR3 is CASSPDSSSYEQYF. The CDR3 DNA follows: TGTGCCAGCAGCCCCGACAGTAGCTCCTACGAGCAGTACTTC.

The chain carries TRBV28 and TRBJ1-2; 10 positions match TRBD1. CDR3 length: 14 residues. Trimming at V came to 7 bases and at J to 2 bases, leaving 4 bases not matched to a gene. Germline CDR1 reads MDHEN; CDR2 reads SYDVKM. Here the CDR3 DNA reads TGTGCCAGCAAGTGGGGACAGGGGAACTATGGCTACACCTTC. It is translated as CASKWGQGNYGYTF.

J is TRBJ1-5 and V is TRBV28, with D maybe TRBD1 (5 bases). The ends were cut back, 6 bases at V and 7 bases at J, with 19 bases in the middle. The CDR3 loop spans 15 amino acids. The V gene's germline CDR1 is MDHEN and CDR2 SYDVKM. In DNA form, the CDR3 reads TGTGCCAGCAGCCCCACGGGTGGGGCAAGACAGCCCCAGCATTTT. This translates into CASSPTGGARQPQHF.

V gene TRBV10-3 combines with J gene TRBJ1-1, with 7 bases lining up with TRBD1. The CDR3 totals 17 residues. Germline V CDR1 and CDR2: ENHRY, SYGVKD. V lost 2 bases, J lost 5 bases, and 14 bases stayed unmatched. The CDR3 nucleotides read TGTGCCATCAGTGAGGCCCCCTCCCGCCAGGGGGGAACTGAAGCTTTCTTT. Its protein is CAISEAPSRQGGTEAFF.

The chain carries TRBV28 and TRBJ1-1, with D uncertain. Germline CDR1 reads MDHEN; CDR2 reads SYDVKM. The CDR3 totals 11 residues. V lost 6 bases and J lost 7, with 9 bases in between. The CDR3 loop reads CASRRLREAFF. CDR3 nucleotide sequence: TGTGCCAGCAGACGACTTCGTGAAGCTTTCTTT.

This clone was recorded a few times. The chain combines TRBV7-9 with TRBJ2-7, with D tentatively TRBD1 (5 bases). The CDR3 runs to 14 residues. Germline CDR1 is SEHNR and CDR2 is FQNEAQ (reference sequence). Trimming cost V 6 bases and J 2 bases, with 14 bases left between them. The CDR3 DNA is TGTGCCAGCAGATCCACAGGTAACCCCTACGAGCAGTACTTC. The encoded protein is CASRSTGNPYEQYF.

Written as DNA, the CDR3 is TGTGCCAGCAGCTCCGGACAGGGAGAGGAGGGGGAGCTGTTTTTT. This codes for CASSSGQGEEGELFF. The genes are TRBV7-9 and TRBJ2-2; 8 positions agree with TRBD1. Per the germline V gene, CDR1 is SEHNR and CDR2 is FQNEAQ (reference sequence). The CDR3 is made up of 15 amino acids. V shed 4 bases and J 8 bases; nucleotides not matched to a gene: 9.

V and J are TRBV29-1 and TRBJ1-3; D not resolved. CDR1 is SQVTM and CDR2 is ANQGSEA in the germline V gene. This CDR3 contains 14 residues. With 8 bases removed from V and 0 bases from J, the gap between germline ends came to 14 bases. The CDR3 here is CSISGGSSGNTIYF. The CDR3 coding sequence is TGCAGCATTTCTGGTGGGAGCTCTGGAAACACCATATATTTT.

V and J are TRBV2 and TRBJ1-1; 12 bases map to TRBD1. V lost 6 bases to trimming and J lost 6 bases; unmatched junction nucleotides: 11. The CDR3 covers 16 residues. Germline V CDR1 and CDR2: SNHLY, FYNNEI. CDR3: CASRLGQGAPGPEAFF. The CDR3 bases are TGTGCCAGCAGATTGGGACAGGGGGCTCCCGGACCTGAAGCTTTCTTT.

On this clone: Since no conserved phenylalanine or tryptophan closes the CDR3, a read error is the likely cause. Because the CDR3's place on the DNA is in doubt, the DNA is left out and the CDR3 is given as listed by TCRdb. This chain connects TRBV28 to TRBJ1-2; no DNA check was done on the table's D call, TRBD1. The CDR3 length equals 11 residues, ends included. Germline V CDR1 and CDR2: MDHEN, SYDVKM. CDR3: CASSSPKDRTS.

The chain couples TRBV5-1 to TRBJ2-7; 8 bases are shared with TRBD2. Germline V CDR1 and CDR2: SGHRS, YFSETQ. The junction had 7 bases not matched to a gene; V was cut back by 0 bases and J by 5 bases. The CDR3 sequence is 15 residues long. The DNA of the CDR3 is TGCGCCAGCAGCTTGGCCGACGGGAGGGGCGACGAGCAGTACTTC. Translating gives CASSLADGRGDEQYF.

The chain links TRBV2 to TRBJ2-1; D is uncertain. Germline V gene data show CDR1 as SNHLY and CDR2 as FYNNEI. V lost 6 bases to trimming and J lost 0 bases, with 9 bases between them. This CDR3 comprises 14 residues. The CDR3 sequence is CASRRISSYNEQFF. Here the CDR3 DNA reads TGTGCCAGCAGGCGGATCAGCTCCTACAATGAGCAGTTCTTC. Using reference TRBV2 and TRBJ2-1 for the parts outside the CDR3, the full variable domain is EPEVTQTPSHQVTQMGQEVILRCVPISNHLYFYWYRQILGQKVEFLVSFYNNEISEKSEIFDDQFSVERPDGSNFTLKIRSTKLEDSAMYFCASRRISSYNEQFFGPGTRLTVL.

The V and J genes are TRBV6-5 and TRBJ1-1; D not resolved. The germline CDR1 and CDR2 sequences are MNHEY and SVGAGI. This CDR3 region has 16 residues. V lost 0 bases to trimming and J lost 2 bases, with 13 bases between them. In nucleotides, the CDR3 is TGTGCCAGCAGTTACTCGTCGGGATTGGGTAACACTGAAGCTTTCTTT. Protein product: CASSYSSGLGNTEAFF.

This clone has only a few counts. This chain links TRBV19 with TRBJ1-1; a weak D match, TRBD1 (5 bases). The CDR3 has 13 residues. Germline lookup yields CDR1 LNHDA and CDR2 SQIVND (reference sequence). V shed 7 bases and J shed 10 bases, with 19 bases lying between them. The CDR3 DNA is TGTGCCAGTACCCCAGACAGCCCCAGTGGAGCTTTCTTT. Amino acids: CASTPDSPSGAFF. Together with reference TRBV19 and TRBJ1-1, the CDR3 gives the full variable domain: DGGITQSPKYLFRKEGQNVTLSCEQNLNHDAMYWYRQDPGQGLRLIYYSQIVNDFQKGDIAEGYSVSREKKESFPLTVTSAQKNPTAFYLCASTPDSPSGAFFGQGTRLTVV.

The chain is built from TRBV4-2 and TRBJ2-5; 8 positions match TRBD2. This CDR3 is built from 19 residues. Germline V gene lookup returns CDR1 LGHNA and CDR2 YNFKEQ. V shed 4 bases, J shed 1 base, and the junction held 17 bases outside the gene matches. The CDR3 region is CASSPPGGGREVRQETQYF. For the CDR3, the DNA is TGTGCCAGCAGCCCCCCGGGAGGGGGGCGGGAAGTGCGCCAAGAGACCCAGTACTTC.

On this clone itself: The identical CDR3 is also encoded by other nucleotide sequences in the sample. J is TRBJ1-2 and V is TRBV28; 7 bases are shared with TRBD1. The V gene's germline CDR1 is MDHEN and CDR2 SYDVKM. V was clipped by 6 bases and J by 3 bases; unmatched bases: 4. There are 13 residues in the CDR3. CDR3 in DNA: TGTGCCAGCAGCCAAACAGGGGACTATGGCTACACCTTC. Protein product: CASSQTGDYGYTF.

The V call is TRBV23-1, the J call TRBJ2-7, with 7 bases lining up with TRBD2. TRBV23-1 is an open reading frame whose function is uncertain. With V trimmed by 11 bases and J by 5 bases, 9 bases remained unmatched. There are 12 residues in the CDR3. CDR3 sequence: CAAGGRHDEQYF. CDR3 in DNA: TGCGCCGCGGGCGGGAGACACGACGAGCAGTACTTC.